This record concerns one T cell receptor beta chain sequence. The repertoire was sequenced with immunoSEQ multiplex PCR; TCRdb's copy has only in-frame clones and lacks some. This sample yields around 400,000 clones, of which roughly 89% are seen a single time; 1.5% to 2% belongs to the top ten. This entry comes from a study of blood T cell repertoires in COVID-19. Study-level background: The United States, Italy and Spain provided the acute and convalescent COVID-19 samples. Sources were T cells, B-cell-depleted T cells, or PBMCs; the material itself was cDNA or gDNA.

Assignments of participants to cohorts depended upon their own reported clinical history. With 5 bases removed from V and 2 bases from J, the gap between germline ends came to 13 bases. Germline CDR1 PRHDT, CDR2 FYEKMQ (reference sequence). The CDR3 runs to 15 residues. The V and J genes are TRBV13 and TRBJ2-1; the D gene is possibly TRBD2 (5 bases). The sample comprised PBMCs or T cells enriched from blood (not recorded which). The TCR was taken from a woman aged 25 to 45 who had recovered from COVID-19. CDR3 region: CASSLRGRPYNEQFF. The CDR3 bases are TGTGCCAGCAGCCTCAGAGGGCGCCCCTACAATGAGCAGTTCTTC. Based on the CDR3 plus reference TRBV13 and TRBJ2-1, the full variable domain is AAGVIQSPRHLIKEKRETATLKCYPIPRHDTVYWYQQGPGQDPQFLISFYEKMQSDKGSIPDRFSAQQFSDYHSELNMSSLELGDSALYFCASSLRGRPYNEQFFGPGTRLTVL.